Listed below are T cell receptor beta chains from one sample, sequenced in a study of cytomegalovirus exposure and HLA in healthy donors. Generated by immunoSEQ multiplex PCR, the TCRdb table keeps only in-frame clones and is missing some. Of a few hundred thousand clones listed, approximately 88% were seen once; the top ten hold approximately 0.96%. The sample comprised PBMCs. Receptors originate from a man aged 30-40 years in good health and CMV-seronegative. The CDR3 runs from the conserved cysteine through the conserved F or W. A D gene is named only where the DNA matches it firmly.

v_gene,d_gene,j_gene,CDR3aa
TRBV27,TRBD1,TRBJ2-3,CASSLQGGSTDTQYF
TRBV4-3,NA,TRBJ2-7,CASSQGRLGYEQYF
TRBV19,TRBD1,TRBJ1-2,CASSPLQGASSGYTF
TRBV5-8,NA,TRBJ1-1,CASSQNRAKLLF
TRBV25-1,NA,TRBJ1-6,CASSALEGNSYNSPLHF
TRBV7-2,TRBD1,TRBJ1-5,CASSSRQGANQPQHF
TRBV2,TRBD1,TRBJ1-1,CASATGGRTEAFF
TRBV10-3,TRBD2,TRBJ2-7,CAISGGDSYEQYF
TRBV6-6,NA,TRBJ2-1,CASSLSNEQFF
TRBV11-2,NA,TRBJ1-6,CASSLDGQSNSPLHF
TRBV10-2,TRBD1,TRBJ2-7,CASTPGTGIHEQYF
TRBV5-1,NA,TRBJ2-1,CASSLISSSSYNEQFF
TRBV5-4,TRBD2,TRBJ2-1,CASSPRGGNEQFF
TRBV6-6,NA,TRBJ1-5,CASRTREQNQPQHF
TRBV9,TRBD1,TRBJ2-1,CASSGLRDRGYYNEQFF
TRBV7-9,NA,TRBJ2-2,CASSRAWGVRPGTGELFF
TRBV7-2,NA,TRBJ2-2,CASSSPTAGANTGELFF
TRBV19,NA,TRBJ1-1,CASSIGGVGTEAFF
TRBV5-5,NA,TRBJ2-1,CASSLRQELYTYNEQFF
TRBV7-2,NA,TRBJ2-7,CASSVTTGTWSEQYF
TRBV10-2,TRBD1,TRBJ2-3,CASSGTADTQYF
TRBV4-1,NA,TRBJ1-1,CASSARGGPRVSVDTEAFF
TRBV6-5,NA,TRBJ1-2,CASSYPTRTGNYGYTF
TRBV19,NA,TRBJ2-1,CATTRGANSYNEQFF
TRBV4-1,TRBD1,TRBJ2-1,CASSQGQGDVGEQFF
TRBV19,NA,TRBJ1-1,CASSLRDLSNTEAFF
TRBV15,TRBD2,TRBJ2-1,CATSRDLAGGLLDNEQFF
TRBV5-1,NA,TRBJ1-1,CASSSEMNTEAFF
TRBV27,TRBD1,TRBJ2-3,CASSRTWGQSTDTQYF
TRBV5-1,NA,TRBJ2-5,CASSFGETQYF
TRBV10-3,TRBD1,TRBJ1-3,CAISAPTGGLLGNTIYF
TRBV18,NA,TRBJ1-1,CASSSGQNTEAFF
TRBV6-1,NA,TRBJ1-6,CASALGNNFNSPLHF
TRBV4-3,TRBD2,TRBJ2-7,CASSQGLAGAYEQYF
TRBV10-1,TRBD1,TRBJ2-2,CASMGGQGKTGELFF
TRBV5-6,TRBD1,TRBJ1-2,CASSPNRGAGYGYTF